What follows are 20 T cell receptor beta chains derived from one specimen sequenced in a study of blood T cell repertoires in COVID-19. Libraries were prepared by immunoSEQ multiplex PCR; TCRdb keeps only in-frame clonotypes and omits some of them. The sample yields tens of thousands of clones, 82% seen once. The specimen was peripheral blood. The receptor set was obtained from a human donor in a cohort sampled during active COVID-19.

The rearrangement links TRBV19 to TRBJ2-5, with TRBD2 identical over 12 bases. This CDR3 spans 16 amino acids. Trimming took 8 bases from V and 1 from J; bases not matched to a gene: 8. Germline V gives CDR1 LNHDA, CDR2 SQIVND (reference sequence). CDR3 sequence reads: CASSTSGGRVQETQYF. In DNA form, the CDR3 reads TGTGCCAGTTCCACTAGCGGGGGGCGCGTCCAAGAGACCCAGTACTTC.

The chain carries TRBV6-6 and TRBJ1-4; a possible D gene is TRBD1 (5 bases). The ends were cut back, 0 bases at V and 7 bases at J, with 15 bases in the middle. The V gene's germline CDR1 is MNHNY and CDR2 SVGAGI (reference sequence). There are 16 residues in the CDR3. CDR3 sequence: CASSYSTQDGGEKLFF. Here the CDR3 DNA reads TGTGCCAGCAGTTACTCGACGCAGGACGGGGGTGAAAAACTGTTTTTT.

This clone showed up just once. The V and J genes are TRBV12-3 or TRBV12-4 and TRBJ1-5, with 7 bases aligning to TRBD1. Trimming at V came to 6 bases and at J to 5 bases, leaving 4 bases not matched to a gene. The CDR3 has 13 residues. The CDR3 region has the DNA TGTGCCAGCAGGACAACAGGGGATCAGCCCCAGCATTTT. This translates into CASRTTGDQPQHF.

This rearrangement joins TRBV10-1 to TRBJ2-1; D is possibly TRBD1 (6 bases). The germline CDR1 and CDR2 sequences are WNHNN and SYGVQD (reference sequence). With 2 bases removed from V and 9 bases from J, the gap between germline ends came to 14 bases. The CDR3 runs 14 residues. CDR3 coding DNA: TGCGCCAGCAGTGAGACGCGTGGGACACCTGAGCAGTTCTTC. It codes for CASSETRGTPEQFF.

The genes are TRBV6-1 and TRBJ1-2; no definite D call. CDR1 MNHNS and CDR2 SASEGT come from the germline V gene. Trimming removed 2 bases from V and 8 bases from J, with 6 bases in between. CDR3 size: 11 residues. The CDR3 here is CASSESWGYTF. The CDR3 nucleotides read TGTGCCAGCAGTGAAAGCTGGGGCTACACCTTC.

This clone has only a few counts. This chain links TRBV2 with TRBJ2-1, with 14 bases aligning to TRBD2. The CDR3 totals 15 residues. Germline values: CDR1 SNHLY, CDR2 FYNNEI. The trim removed 6 bases at V and 8 bases at J, leaving 6 bases unmatched. This CDR3 reads CASRSGLAGGYEQFF. The CDR3 nucleotides read TGTGCCAGCAGAAGCGGACTAGCGGGGGGTTATGAGCAGTTCTTC.

The chain is built from TRBV5-1 and TRBJ1-1; maybe TRBD1 (5 bases). Trimming removed 3 bases from V and 1 base from J, with 13 bases in between. The CDR3 covers 15 residues. Germline V gives CDR1 SGHRS, CDR2 YFSETQ. DNA for the CDR3: TGCGCCAGCAGCTCGGAAGGAGGGGCGAACACTGAAGCTTTCTTT. Translating gives CASSSEGGANTEAFF. Full variable domain (rest looked up from reference TRBV5-1 and TRBJ1-1): KAGVTQTPRYLIKTRGQQVTLSCSPISGHRSVSWYQQTPGQGLQFLFEYFSETQRNKGNFPGRFSGRQFSNSRSEMNVSTLELGDSALYLCASSSEGGANTEAFFGQGTRLTVV.

This clone has more than one count but fewer than ten. The chain combines TRBV19 with TRBJ2-1, with D perhaps matching TRBD1 (5 bases). V was pared by 0 bases and J by 7 bases, with 13 bases between. This CDR3 has 15 residues. Germline CDR1 LNHDA, CDR2 SQIVND (reference sequence). For the CDR3, the DNA is TGTGCCAGTAGTATAGAAGCCTATAGGGGAAATGAGCAGTTCTTC. Translation: CASSIEAYRGNEQFF.

The V and J genes are TRBV30 and TRBJ1-5; D might be TRBD1 (6 bases). CDR1 and CDR2 (germline): GTSNPN, SVGIG (reference sequence). V lost 2 bases and J 0 bases, leaving 14 bases between the germline ends. The CDR3 sequence is 16 residues long. Here the CDR3 DNA reads TGTGCCTGGAGTCCAAAGACAGGTTATAGCAATCAGCCCCAGCATTTT. Translation gives CAWSPKTGYSNQPQHF.

The chain links TRBV5-8 to TRBJ1-6; D is possibly TRBD1 (6 bases). The V gene lost 2 bases and the J gene lost 3 bases, with 9 bases spanning the gap. Germline V gene data show CDR1 as SGHTS and CDR2 as YDEGEE. The length of the CDR3 is 15 residues. In DNA form, the CDR3 reads TGTGCCAGCAGCTTTCGGGACAACTATAATTCACCCCTCCACTTT. Residues: CASSFRDNYNSPLHF.

This chain links TRBV27 with TRBJ2-2, with no clear D. From germline, CDR1 is MNHEY and CDR2 SMNVEV (reference sequence). The CDR3 is 15 residues long. V was shortened by 2 bases and J by 4 bases, with 11 bases between the two germline ends. The CDR3 DNA is TGTGCCAGCAGTTTAAGAGAGGTCGGCACCGGGGAGCTGTTTTTT. It encodes CASSLREVGTGELFF.

The chain employs TRBV6-6 and TRBJ1-1; unclear D gene. Trimming shortened V by 2 bases and J by 5 bases, and 15 bases separated the two germline ends. The CDR3 is 15 residues long. The germline gives CDR1 MNHNY, CDR2 SVGAGI (reference sequence). CDR3 sequence (DNA): TGTGCCAGCAGTTACGAACAGCCTCAGAGTACTGAAGCTTTCTTT. Amino acid sequence: CASSYEQPQSTEAFF.

The rearrangement joins TRBV3-1 (or the pseudogene TRBV3-2) to TRBJ2-7; a weak D match, TRBD2 (6 bases). V was clipped by 2 bases and J by 2 bases, with 10 bases between them. There are 14 residues in the CDR3. Germline V gene data show CDR1 as LGHDT and CDR2 as YNNKEL (reference sequence). DNA for the CDR3: TGTGCCAGCAGCCAATGGCGGGGAACCTACGAGCAGTACTTC. Its protein product is CASSQWRGTYEQYF.

DNA of the CDR3: TGTGCCAGCAGGCTCCCGGGACAGGGGGGCACTGAAGCTTTCTTT. This encodes CASRLPGQGGTEAFF. This sequence joins TRBV28 and TRBJ1-1; the match to TRBD1 covers 11 bases. Unmatched junction bases numbered 7, after V lost 6 bases and J lost 4 bases. The CDR3 consists of 15 residues. The germline CDR1 and CDR2 sequences are MDHEN and SYDVKM.

The rearrangement links TRBV6-6 to TRBJ1-5, with 7 bases identical to TRBD1. Germline lookup yields CDR1 MNHNY and CDR2 SVGAGI (reference sequence). This CDR3 spans 14 amino acids. The V and J ends lost 2 bases and 6 bases, in that order; junction bases with no gene match: 4. The CDR3, as DNA: TGTGCCAGCAGTTACGGGGCAGGGGGTCAGCCCCAGCATTTT. Its protein is CASSYGAGGQPQHF.

The chain combines TRBV6-5 with TRBJ1-1; unclear D gene. This CDR3 region has 14 residues. Germline values: CDR1 MNHEY, CDR2 SVGAGI. The V end was cut by 2 bases, the J end by 3 bases, with 10 bases between. The CDR3 DNA sequence: TGTGCCAGCAGTTACGCGGCCGTAGACACTGAAGCTTTCTTT. Its translation: CASSYAAVDTEAFF.

The rearrangement joins TRBV5-8 to TRBJ1-2; a weak D match, TRBD1 (5 bases). This CDR3 has 16 residues. Per germline, CDR1 SGHTS and CDR2 YDEGEE. The V and J ends lost 4 bases and 0 bases respectively, with 16 bases between them. CDR3 nucleotide sequence: TGTGCCAGCAGCCCGCGGGGGAGAGGAGCTAACTATGGCTACACCTTC. Its translation: CASSPRGRGANYGYTF.

J is TRBJ2-7 and V is TRBV27; D remains unclear. The CDR3 length is 13 residues. V lost 2 bases to trimming and J lost 1 base, with 6 bases between them. Per the germline V gene, CDR1 is MNHEY and CDR2 is SMNVEV (reference sequence). CDR3 sequence reads: CASSLAQSYEQYF. The CDR3 DNA sequence: TGTGCCAGCAGTTTAGCTCAGTCCTACGAGCAGTACTTC.

The chain joins TRBV11-2 to TRBJ1-6; 8 nucleotides line up with TRBD1. V shed 8 bases and J 8 bases; nucleotides not matched to a gene: 8. This CDR3 is 14 amino acids long. The germline CDR1 and CDR2 sequences are SGHAT and FQNNGV. The chain's CDR3 is CASGEQGDYSPLHF. Here the CDR3 DNA reads TGTGCCAGCGGGGAACAGGGGGATTATTCACCCCTCCACTTT. The whole variable domain, filled in from reference TRBV11-2 and TRBJ1-6, reads EAGVAQSPRYKIIEKRQSVAFWCNPISGHATLYWYQQILGQGPKLLIQFQNNGVVDDSQLPKDRFSAERLKGVDSTLKIQPAKLEDSAVYLCASGEQGDYSPLHFGNGTRLTVT.

The chain couples TRBV2 to TRBJ2-7; no definite D call. V lost 7 bases and J lost 10, with 23 bases in between. This CDR3 has 14 residues. Germline V CDR1 and CDR2: SNHLY, FYNNEI. DNA for the CDR3: TGTGCCAGCATCTATGGCCAGGCCATTGCGTATCAGTACGTC. Protein sequence: CASIYGQAIAYQYV.